The 21 T cell receptor beta chains listed next were all sequenced from one sample in a study of blood T cell repertoires in COVID-19. Using immunoSEQ multiplex PCR, the repertoire was profiled, and TCRdb retains in-frame clones only, with some absent. The sample consists of around 150,000 clones, approximately 90% of them appearing once. Input material: peripheral blood. These TCRs come from a man aged 18 to 30 with acute or convalescent COVID-19.

The chain links TRBV6-6 to TRBJ2-7; 9 positions match TRBD1. Germline CDR1 is MNHNY and CDR2 is SVGAGI (reference sequence). The CDR3 length is 15 residues. Trimming took 5 bases from V and 1 from J; bases not matched to a gene: 6. The CDR3 coding sequence is TGTGCCAGCAGTCGGACAGGGGTGTTATCCTACGAGCAGTACTTC. Translated: CASSRTGVLSYEQYF.

The V gene is TRBV30, the J gene TRBJ2-7; D gene ambiguous. Germline assignment: CDR1 GTSNPN and CDR2 SVGIG (reference sequence). Trimming cost V 2 bases and J 3 bases, with 8 bases left between them. The CDR3 contains 12 residues. The CDR3 DNA reads as TGTGCCTGGAGTCTAACCAACTACGAGCAGTACTTC. Its translation: CAWSLTNYEQYF.

The chain combines TRBV28 with TRBJ2-1; 9 bases match TRBD2. The J segment lost 2 bases and the V segment lost 4 bases, leaving 15 bases of the junction unmatched. The CDR3 is 19 amino acids. Germline CDR1 and CDR2: MDHEN and SYDVKM. DNA for the CDR3: TGTGCCAGCAGTTCTTTGGGACTAGCCGGAGGAGCGACCTACAATGAGCAGTTCTTC. The encoded protein is CASSSLGLAGGATYNEQFF.

In this sample, this clone turned up once. The genes are TRBV5-5 and TRBJ1-5; 7 nucleotides agree with TRBD1. The CDR3 extends over 14 amino acids. Germline V gives CDR1 SGHKS, CDR2 YYEKEE (reference sequence). Trimming removed 4 bases from V and 4 bases from J; junction bases left unmatched: 5. As DNA, the CDR3 is TGTGCCAGCAGCCGAGGACAGGATAATCAGCCCCAGCATTTT. It is translated as CASSRGQDNQPQHF.

The rearrangement joins TRBV6-5 to TRBJ1-5; D perhaps matches TRBD1 (5 bases). Germline lookup yields CDR1 MNHEY and CDR2 SVGAGI. This CDR3 contains 13 residues. V was clipped by 7 bases and J by 3 bases, with 10 bases between them. CDR3 protein: CASTWGLNQPQHF. In DNA, the CDR3 is TGTGCCAGCACTTGGGGCCTCAATCAGCCCCAGCATTTT.

This clone has a handful of counts. The J gene is TRBJ2-5, the V gene TRBV20-1; D may be TRBD2 (6 bases). Trimming cost V 3 bases and J 0 bases, with 20 bases left between them. Germline CDR1 DFQATT, CDR2 SNEGSKA (reference sequence). The CDR3 consists of 17 residues. The CDR3 loop reads CSASDRFSGEYQETQYF. The CDR3 region has the DNA TGCAGTGCTAGTGACCGTTTTTCGGGGGAGTACCAAGAGACCCAGTACTTC.

Only a few counts were recorded for this clone. The V call is TRBV4-2, the J call TRBJ2-1, with 13 positions matching TRBD2. The CDR3 is made up of 17 amino acids. Germline V CDR1 and CDR2: LGHNA, YNFKEQ. V was pared by 4 bases and J by 6 bases, with 9 bases of the junction left unmatched. The CDR3 bases are TGTGCCAGCAGCCCTACTAGCGGGGGGGCGTTATTCAATGAGCAGTTCTTC. Protein sequence: CASSPTSGGALFNEQFF.

This clone was seen a single time. The rearrangement links TRBV5-1 to TRBJ2-7; TRBD2 matches 10 bases. The germline V gene encodes CDR1 SGHRS and CDR2 YFSETQ. J was trimmed by 3 bases and V by 4 bases; bases with no gene match: 10. The CDR3 sequence is 16 residues long. In DNA, the CDR3 is TGCGCCAGCAGCCCCGGGACAGCGGGGGGGATCTACGAGCAGTACTTC. Protein product: CASSPGTAGGIYEQYF.

The chain joins TRBV5-4 to TRBJ1-5; no reliable D call. Germline loops: CDR1 SGHNT, CDR2 YYREEE (reference sequence). This CDR3 is 14 amino acids long. The V end was cut by 2 bases, the J end by 2 bases, with 8 bases between. The CDR3 DNA reads TGTGCCAGCAGCTTTTCAGGCGGCAATCAGCCCCAGCATTTT. It yields the protein CASSFSGGNQPQHF.

This clone turned up a few times. The rearrangement joins TRBV24-1 to TRBJ2-1, with 10 bases lining up with TRBD2. The CDR3 length is 15 residues. Germline loops: CDR1 KGHDR, CDR2 SFDVKD. The ends lost 9 bases at V and 2 bases at J; junction bases unmatched: 6. CDR3 nucleotides: TGTGCCACCGAGGGAGCGGGAGGGACCTACAATGAGCAGTTCTTC. As protein: CATEGAGGTYNEQFF.

The rearrangement uses TRBV4-2 and TRBJ1-6, with 10 bases matching TRBD1. Trimming cost V 0 bases and J 8 bases; bases outside gene matches: 4. The CDR3 is 16 residues long. Germline CDR1 is LGHNA and CDR2 is YNFKEQ. CDR3 DNA: TGTGCCAGCAGCCAAGAGGTGGGACAGGGGCATTCACCCCTCCACTTT. Protein sequence: CASSQEVGQGHSPLHF.

This clone was seen only once. The J gene is TRBJ2-7, the V gene TRBV5-6; D is perhaps TRBD1 (5 bases). This CDR3 is 14 amino acids long. Trimming pared 2 bases from V and 1 base from J, leaving 10 bases between. CDR1 and CDR2 (germline): SGHDT, YYEEEE. The DNA of the CDR3 is TGTGCCAGCAGCTTCACAGACAGTTCCTACGAGCAGTACTTC. Its translation is CASSFTDSSYEQYF.

The chain is built from TRBV19 and TRBJ2-1; 9 nucleotides line up with TRBD2. Trimming at V came to 6 bases and at J to 1 base, leaving 10 bases not matched to a gene. CDR1 and CDR2 (germline): LNHDA, SQIVND (reference sequence). CDR3 size: 17 residues. The CDR3 spells CASSALAGTSSYNEQFF. Here the CDR3 DNA reads TGTGCCAGTAGCGCTCTAGCGGGAACCTCTTCCTACAATGAGCAGTTCTTC.

The chain recombines TRBV9 with TRBJ2-5; D may be TRBD1 (7 bases). V lost 2 bases to trimming and J lost 5 bases, with 19 bases between them. The germline gives CDR1 SGDLS, CDR2 YYNGEE. The CDR3 contains 16 residues. CDR3 sequence: CASSVWGGGGDETQYF. The CDR3 nucleotides read TGTGCCAGCAGCGTGTGGGGCGGAGGGGGCGATGAGACCCAGTACTTC.

The chain uses TRBV28 and TRBJ1-5; D is unresolved. Germline CDR1 is MDHEN and CDR2 is SYDVKM. Trimming removed 5 bases from V and 9 bases from J, with 8 bases in between. This CDR3 region has 11 residues. The CDR3 DNA reads as TGTGCCAGCAGTGCCACTCGGCCCCAGCATTTT. Amino acid sequence: CASSATRPQHF.

The CDR3 DNA reads TGCAGCGTTACCCATCTTAGCTCCTACAATGAGCAGTTCTTC. This encodes CSVTHLSSYNEQFF. The chain uses TRBV29-1 and TRBJ2-1; D is uncertain. The CDR3 has 14 residues. V lost 5 bases and J 0 bases, leaving 11 bases between the germline ends. From germline, CDR1 is SQVTM and CDR2 ANQGSEA.

The chain links TRBV19 to TRBJ2-5; 10 positions match TRBD1. In germline, CDR1 is LNHDA, CDR2 SQIVND (reference sequence). The CDR3 runs to 16 residues. J gave up 3 bases and V 1 base, and 5 bases lay outside the gene matches. CDR3 DNA: TGTGCCAGTAGTATAGCCCCGGGACAGGGGAAAGAGACCCAGTACTTC. Protein product: CASSIAPGQGKETQYF.

This CDR3 reads CASSYSRDRANTEAFF. CDR3 sequence (DNA): TGTGCCAGCAGTTACAGTCGGGACAGGGCTAACACTGAAGCTTTCTTT. This chain links TRBV6-5 with TRBJ1-1; 9 bases fit TRBD1. The V and J ends lost 2 bases and 2 bases, in that order; junction bases with no gene match: 6. Germline V CDR1 and CDR2: MNHEY, SVGAGI. This CDR3 spans 16 amino acids.

The chain carries TRBV4-1 and TRBJ2-7, with 8 bases fitting TRBD2. The CDR3 consists of 15 residues. Germline lookup yields CDR1 MGHRA and CDR2 YSYEKL. J lost 3 bases, V lost 1 base, and 5 bases had no gene match. CDR3 sequence: CASSQVTAGVYEQYF. CDR3 sequence (DNA): TGCGCCAGCAGCCAAGTAACAGCGGGAGTCTACGAGCAGTACTTC.

The chain recombines TRBV18 with TRBJ1-1; D gene ambiguous. The CDR3 spans 13 residues. Trimming cost V 1 base and J 1 base, with 4 bases left between them. Germline lookup yields CDR1 KGHSH and CDR2 LQKENI. CDR3 coding DNA: TGTGCCAGCTCACCACGTCGGAACACTGAAGCTTTCTTT. Amino acid sequence: CASSPRRNTEAFF.

As DNA, the CDR3 is TGTGCCAGCAGCCAAAGTAGAAAACTGTTTTTT. Protein: CASSQSRKLFF. This sequence joins TRBV3-1 (or the pseudogene TRBV3-2) and TRBJ1-4; D is ambiguous. CDR1 LGHDT and CDR2 YNNKEL come from the germline V gene (reference sequence). V lost 2 bases and J 10 bases, leaving 5 bases between the germline ends. There are 11 residues in the CDR3.